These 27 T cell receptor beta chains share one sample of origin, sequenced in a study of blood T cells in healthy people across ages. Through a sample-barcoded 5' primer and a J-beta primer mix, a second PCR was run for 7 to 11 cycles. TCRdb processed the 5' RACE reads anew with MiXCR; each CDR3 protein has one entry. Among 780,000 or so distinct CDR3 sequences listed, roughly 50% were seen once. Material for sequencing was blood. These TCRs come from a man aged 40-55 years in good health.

The CDR3 nucleotides are TGTGCCAGCAGCAACGACGGAGGGCCTAGGAGGGAGACCCAGTACTTC. This gives the protein CASSNDGGPRRETQYF. The J gene is TRBJ2-5, the V gene TRBV4-2; possibly TRBD2 for D (6 bases). The CDR3 runs 16 residues. Germline-derived CDR1 and CDR2 are LGHNA and YNFKEQ. Trimming cost V 5 bases and J 5 bases, with 21 bases left between them.

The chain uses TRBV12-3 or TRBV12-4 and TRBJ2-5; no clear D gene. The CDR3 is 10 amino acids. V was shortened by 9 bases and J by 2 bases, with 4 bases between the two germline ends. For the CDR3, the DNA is TGTGCCAGTTTACAAGAGACCCAGTACTTC. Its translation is CASLQETQYF.

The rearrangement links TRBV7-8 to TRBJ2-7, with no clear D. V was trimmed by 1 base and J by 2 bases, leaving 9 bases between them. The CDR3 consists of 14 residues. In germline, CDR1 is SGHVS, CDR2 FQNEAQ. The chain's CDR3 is CASSLDRPPYEQYF. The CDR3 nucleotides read TGTGCCAGCAGCTTAGACAGACCACCCTACGAGCAGTACTTC.

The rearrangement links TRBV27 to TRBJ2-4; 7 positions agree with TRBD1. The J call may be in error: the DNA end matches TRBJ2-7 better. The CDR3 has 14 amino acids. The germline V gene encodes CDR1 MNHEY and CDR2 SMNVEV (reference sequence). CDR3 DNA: TGTGCCAGCAGAAGGACAGGATTCTCCTACGAGCAGTACTTC. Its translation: CASRRTGFSYEQYF.

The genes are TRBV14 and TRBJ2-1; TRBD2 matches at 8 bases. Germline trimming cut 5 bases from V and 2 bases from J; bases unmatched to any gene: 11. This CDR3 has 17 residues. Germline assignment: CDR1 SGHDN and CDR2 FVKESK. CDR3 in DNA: TGTGCCAGCAGCTCTCATCCGGGACTAGGAACCTACAATGAGCAGTTCTTC. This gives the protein CASSSHPGLGTYNEQFF.

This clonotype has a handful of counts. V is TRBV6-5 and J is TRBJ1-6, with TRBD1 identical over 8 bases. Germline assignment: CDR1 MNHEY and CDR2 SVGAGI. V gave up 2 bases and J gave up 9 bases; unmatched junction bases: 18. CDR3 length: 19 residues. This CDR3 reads CASSYGSGGLGEGSSPLHF. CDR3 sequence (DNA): TGTGCCAGCAGTTACGGGTCAGGGGGCCTAGGAGAGGGGAGTTCACCCCTCCACTTT.

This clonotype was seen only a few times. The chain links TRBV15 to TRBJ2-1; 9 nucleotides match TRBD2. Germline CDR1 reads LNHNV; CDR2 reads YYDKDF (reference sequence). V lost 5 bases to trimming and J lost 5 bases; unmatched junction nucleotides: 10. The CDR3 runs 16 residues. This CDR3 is CATSRQGGRDDNEQFF. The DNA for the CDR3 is TGTGCCACCAGCCGACAAGGCGGGAGGGACGACAATGAGCAGTTCTTC. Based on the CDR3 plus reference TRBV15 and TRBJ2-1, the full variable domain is DAMVIQNPRYQVTQFGKPVTLSCSQTLNHNVMYWYQQKSSQAPKLLFHYYDKDFNNEADTPDNFQSRRPNTSFCFLDIRSPGLGDTAMYLCATSRQGGRDDNEQFFGPGTRLTVL.

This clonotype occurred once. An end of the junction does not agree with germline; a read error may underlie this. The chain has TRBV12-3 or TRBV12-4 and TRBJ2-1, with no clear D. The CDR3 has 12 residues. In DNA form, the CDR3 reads TGTGCCTGCAGTTTCAGCGTAGGTGAGCAGTTCTTC. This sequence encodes CACSFSVGEQFF.

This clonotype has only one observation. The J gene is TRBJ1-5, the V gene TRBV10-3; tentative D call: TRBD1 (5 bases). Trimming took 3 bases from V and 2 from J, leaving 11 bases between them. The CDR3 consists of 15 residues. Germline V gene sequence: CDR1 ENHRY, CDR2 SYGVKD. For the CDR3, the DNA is TGTGCCATCAGTGATCCGACAGCCGGCAATCAGCCCCAGCATTTT. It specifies CAISDPTAGNQPQHF.

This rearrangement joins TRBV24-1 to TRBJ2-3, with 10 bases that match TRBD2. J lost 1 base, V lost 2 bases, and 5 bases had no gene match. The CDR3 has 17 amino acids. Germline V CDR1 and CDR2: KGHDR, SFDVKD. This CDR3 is CATSDSLAGPGTDTQYF. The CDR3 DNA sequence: TGTGCCACCAGTGATTCACTAGCGGGACCAGGCACAGATACGCAGTATTTT.

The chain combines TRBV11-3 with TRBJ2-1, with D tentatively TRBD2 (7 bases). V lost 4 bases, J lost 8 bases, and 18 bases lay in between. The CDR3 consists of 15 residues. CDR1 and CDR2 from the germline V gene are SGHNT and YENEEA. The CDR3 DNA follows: TGTGCCAGCAGCTCAGGGGCGGGAGTCGTTGATGAGCAGTTCTTC. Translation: CASSSGAGVVDEQFF.

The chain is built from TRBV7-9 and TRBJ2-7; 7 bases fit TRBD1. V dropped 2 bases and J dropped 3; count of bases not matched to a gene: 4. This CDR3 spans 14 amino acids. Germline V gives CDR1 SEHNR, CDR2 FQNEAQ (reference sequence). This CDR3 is CASSLRSGGYEQYF. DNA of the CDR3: TGTGCCAGCAGCTTAAGGTCAGGGGGCTACGAGCAGTACTTC. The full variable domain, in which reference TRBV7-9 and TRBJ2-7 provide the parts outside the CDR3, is DTGVSQNPRHKITKRGQNVTFRCDPISEHNRLYWYRQTLGQGPEFLTYFQNEAQLEKSRLLSDRFSAERPKGSFSTLEIQRTEQGDSAMYLCASSLRSGGYEQYFGPGTRLTVT.

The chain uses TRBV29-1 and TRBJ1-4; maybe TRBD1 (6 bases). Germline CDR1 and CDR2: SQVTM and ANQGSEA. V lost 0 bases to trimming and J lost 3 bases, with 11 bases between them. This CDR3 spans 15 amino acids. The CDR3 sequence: CSVEELAGANEKLFF. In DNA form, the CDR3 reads TGCAGCGTTGAAGAGCTGGCAGGGGCTAATGAAAAACTGTTTTTT.

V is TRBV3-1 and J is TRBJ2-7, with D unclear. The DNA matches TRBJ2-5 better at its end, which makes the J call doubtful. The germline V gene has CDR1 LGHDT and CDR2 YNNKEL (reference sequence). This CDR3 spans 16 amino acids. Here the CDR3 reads CASRLDRTPARETQYF. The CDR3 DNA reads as TGTGCCAGCAGGCTAGACCGGACCCCGGCGAGGGAGACCCAGTACTTC.

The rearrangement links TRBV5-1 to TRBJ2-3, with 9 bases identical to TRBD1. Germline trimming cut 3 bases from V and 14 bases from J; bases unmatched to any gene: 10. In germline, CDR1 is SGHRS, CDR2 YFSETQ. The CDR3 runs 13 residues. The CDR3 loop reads CASSSDYLDRGYF. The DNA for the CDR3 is TGCGCCAGCAGCTCCGATTACCTGGACAGGGGGTATTTT.

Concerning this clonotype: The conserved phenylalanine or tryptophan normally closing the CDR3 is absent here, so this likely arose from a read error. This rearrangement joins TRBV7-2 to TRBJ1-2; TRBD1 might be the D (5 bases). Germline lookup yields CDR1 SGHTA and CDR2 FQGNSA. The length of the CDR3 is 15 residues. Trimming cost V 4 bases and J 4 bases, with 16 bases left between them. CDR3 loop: CASSSGAGRGYGYTL. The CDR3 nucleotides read TGTGCCAGCAGCTCCGGCGCGGGTAGGGGCTATGGCTACACCCTC.

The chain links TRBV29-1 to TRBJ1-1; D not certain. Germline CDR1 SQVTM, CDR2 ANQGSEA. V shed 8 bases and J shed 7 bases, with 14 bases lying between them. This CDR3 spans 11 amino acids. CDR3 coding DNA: TGCAGCACCTTGTCGTCCAGTGAAGCTTTCTTT. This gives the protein CSTLSSSEAFF. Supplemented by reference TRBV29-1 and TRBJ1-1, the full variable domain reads SAVISQKPSRDICQRGTSLTIQCQVDSQVTMMFWYRQQPGQSLTLIATANQGSEATYESGFVIDKFPISRPNLTFSTLTVSNMSPEDSSIYLCSTLSSSEAFFGQGTRLTVV.

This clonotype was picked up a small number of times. CDR3 sequence (DNA): TGCGCCAGCAACGGCAGGGGGCTTGAGCAGTTCTTC. It encodes CASNGRGLEQFF. V gene TRBV5-1 combines with J gene TRBJ2-1; TRBD1 matches at 8 bases. The CDR3 extends over 12 amino acids. Germline-derived CDR1 and CDR2 are SGHRS and YFSETQ. V lost 6 bases to trimming and J lost 9 bases; unmatched junction nucleotides: 5.

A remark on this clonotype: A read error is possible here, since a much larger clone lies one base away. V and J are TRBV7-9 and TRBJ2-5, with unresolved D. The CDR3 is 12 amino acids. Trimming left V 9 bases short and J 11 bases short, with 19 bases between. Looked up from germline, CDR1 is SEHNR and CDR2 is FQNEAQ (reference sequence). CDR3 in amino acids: CASSPPIHEQYF. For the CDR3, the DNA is TGTGCCAGTTCCCCCCCTATTCATGAGCAGTACTTC.

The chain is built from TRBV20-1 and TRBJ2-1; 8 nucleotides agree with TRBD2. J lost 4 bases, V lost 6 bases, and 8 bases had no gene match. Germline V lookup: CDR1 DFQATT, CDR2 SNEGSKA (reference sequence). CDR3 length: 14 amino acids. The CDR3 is CSAPRGGGYNEQFF. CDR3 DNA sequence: TGCAGTGCACCTCGGGGGGGCGGGTACAATGAGCAGTTCTTC.

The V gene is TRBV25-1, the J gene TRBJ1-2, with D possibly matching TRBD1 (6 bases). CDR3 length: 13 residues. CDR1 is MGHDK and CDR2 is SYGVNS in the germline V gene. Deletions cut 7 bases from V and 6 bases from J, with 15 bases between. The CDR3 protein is CASTDQGFDGYTF. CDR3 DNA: TGTGCCAGCACCGACCAGGGGTTCGATGGCTACACCTTC.

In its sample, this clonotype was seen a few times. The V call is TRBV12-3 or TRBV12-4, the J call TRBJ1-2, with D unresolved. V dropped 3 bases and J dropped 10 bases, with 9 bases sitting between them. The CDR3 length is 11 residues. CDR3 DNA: TGTGCCAGCAGTTTGTTGCGATCCTACACCTTC. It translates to CASSLLRSYTF.

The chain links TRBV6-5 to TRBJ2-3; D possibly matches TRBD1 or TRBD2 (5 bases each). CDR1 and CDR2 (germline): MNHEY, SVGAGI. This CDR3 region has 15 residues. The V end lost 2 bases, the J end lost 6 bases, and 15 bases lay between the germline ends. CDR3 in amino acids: CASSYTGRAGDTQYF. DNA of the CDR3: TGTGCCAGCAGTTACACGGGACGCGCAGGCGATACGCAGTATTTT.

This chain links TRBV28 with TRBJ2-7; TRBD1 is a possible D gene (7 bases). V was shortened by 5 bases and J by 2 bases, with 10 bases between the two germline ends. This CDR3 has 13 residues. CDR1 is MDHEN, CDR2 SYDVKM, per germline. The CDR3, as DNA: TGTGCCAGCAGTCAGGGGGGCACCTACGAGCAGTACTTC. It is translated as CASSQGGTYEQYF.

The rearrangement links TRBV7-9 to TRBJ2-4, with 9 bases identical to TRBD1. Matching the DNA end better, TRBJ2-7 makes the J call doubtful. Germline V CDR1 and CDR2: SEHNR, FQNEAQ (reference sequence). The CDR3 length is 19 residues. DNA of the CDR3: TGTGCCAGCAGCAGAATGGGACAGGGTGCCCTCCAAGAGGGATACGAGCAGTACTTC. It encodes CASSRMGQGALQEGYEQYF.

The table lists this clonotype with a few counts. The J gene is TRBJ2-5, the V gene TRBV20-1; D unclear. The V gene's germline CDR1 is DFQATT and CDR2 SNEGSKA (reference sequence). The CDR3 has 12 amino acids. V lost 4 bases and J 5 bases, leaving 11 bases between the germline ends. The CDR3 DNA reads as TGCAGTGCTACCCTCCCTAGGGAGACCCAGTACTTC. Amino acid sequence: CSATLPRETQYF.

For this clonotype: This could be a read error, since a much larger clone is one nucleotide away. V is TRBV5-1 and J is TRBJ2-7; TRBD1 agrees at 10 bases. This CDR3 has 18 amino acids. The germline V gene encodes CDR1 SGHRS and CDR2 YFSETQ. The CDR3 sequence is CTSSFGYRDRGLSYEQYF. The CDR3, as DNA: TGCACCAGCAGCTTTGGCTACCGGGACAGGGGATTGTCCTACGAGCAGTACTTC.